A single sample gave rise to the 27 T cell receptor beta chains below, sequenced in a study of cytomegalovirus exposure and HLA in healthy donors. Researchers ran the PCR with 60 Vbeta and 13 Jbeta primers. The table came from immunoSEQ multiplex PCR; TCRdb's copy has only in-frame clones and leaves some out. The data show about 160,000 clones, around 80% seen once. Sequencing was performed on PBMCs. These receptors all come from a young woman in good health and CMV-seronegative.

V gene TRBV6-1 combines with J gene TRBJ2-7; 7 bases fit TRBD1. Trimming at V came to 7 bases and at J to 3 bases, leaving 3 bases not matched to a gene. The CDR3 is made up of 12 amino acids. CDR1 is MNHNS, CDR2 SASEGT, per germline. The CDR3, as DNA: TGTGCCAGCAAGGGACAGATCTACGAGCAGTACTTC. Its protein is CASKGQIYEQYF.

This chain connects TRBV5-8 to TRBJ1-5; no clear D gene. Trimming pared 7 bases from V and 6 bases from J, leaving 11 bases between. The length of the CDR3 is 12 residues. Germline CDR1 and CDR2: SGHTS and YDEGEE. DNA for the CDR3: TGTGCCAGCGGAGGGTTAAGTCAGCCCCAGCATTTT. As protein: CASGGLSQPQHF.

The chain employs TRBV19 and TRBJ2-2; tentatively, D is TRBD2 (7 bases). Trimming removed 7 bases from V and 3 bases from J, with 18 bases in between. From germline, CDR1 is LNHDA and CDR2 SQIVND (reference sequence). This CDR3 comprises 16 residues. CDR3 coding DNA: TGTGCCAGTAATCGAAGGGGGGGAGGGGACACCGGGGAGCTGTTTTTT. Residues: CASNRRGGGDTGELFF.

V is TRBV5-4 and J is TRBJ2-1; 14 bases agree with TRBD2. The CDR3 is 16 amino acids. V gave up 0 bases and J gave up 7 bases; unmatched junction bases: 3. Germline V gene sequence: CDR1 SGHNT, CDR2 YYREEE (reference sequence). The CDR3, as DNA: TGTGCCAGCAGCTTGGCTGGACTAGCGGGGGGAAATGAGCAGTTCTTC. As protein: CASSLAGLAGGNEQFF.

This clone appeared a few times. The chain links TRBV6-1 to TRBJ1-1, with TRBD1 as a possible D gene (5 bases). V was pared by 1 base and J by 6 bases, with 12 bases between. The CDR3 runs 14 residues. The V gene's germline CDR1 is MNHNS and CDR2 SASEGT. The CDR3 spells CASSEGDWFSEAFF. The CDR3, as DNA: TGTGCCAGCAGTGAAGGGGACTGGTTCTCTGAAGCTTTCTTT.

The CDR3 protein is CASSMDGGDEAFF. For the CDR3, the DNA is TGTGCCAGTAGTATGGATGGGGGGGACGAAGCTTTCTTT. The genes are TRBV19 and TRBJ1-1, with D possibly matching TRBD1 (5 bases). The V end lost 3 bases, the J end lost 8 bases, and 13 bases lay between the germline ends. The length of the CDR3 is 13 residues. CDR1 is LNHDA, CDR2 SQIVND, per germline (reference sequence).

The chain employs TRBV19 and TRBJ2-2; unclear D gene. Deletions cut 3 bases from V and 4 bases from J, with 9 bases between. Germline V gives CDR1 LNHDA, CDR2 SQIVND (reference sequence). The CDR3 consists of 14 residues. The CDR3 region has the DNA TGTGCCAGTAGTATCGACTTAGCCACCGGGGAGCTGTTTTTT. This sequence encodes CASSIDLATGELFF.

J is TRBJ2-7 and V is TRBV27; no definite D call. There are 15 residues in the CDR3. The V gene's germline CDR1 is MNHEY and CDR2 SMNVEV (reference sequence). Trimming took off 3 bases at V and 2 bases at J, with 14 bases between the two ends. The chain's CDR3 is CASSFGPGTAYEQYF. The CDR3 nucleotides are TGTGCCAGCAGTTTTGGCCCTGGCACAGCCTACGAGCAGTACTTC.

J is TRBJ2-7 and V is TRBV18; 7 nucleotides match TRBD1. Per the germline V gene, CDR1 is KGHSH and CDR2 is LQKENI. This CDR3 is 14 amino acids long. Trimming at V came to 2 bases and at J to 6 bases, leaving 7 bases not matched to a gene. The CDR3 here is CASSPMGQSGEQYF. The CDR3 DNA reads TGTGCCAGCTCACCAATGGGACAGTCGGGCGAGCAGTACTTC.

The DNA of the CDR3 is TGTGCCAGCAGTGTAACAGGGGGTAACTATGGCTACACCTTC. Protein product: CASSVTGGNYGYTF. The chain carries TRBV6-1 and TRBJ1-2, with 8 bases aligning to TRBD1. The CDR3 extends over 14 amino acids. Unmatched junction bases numbered 2, after V lost 4 bases and J lost 1 base. CDR1 and CDR2 from the germline V gene are MNHNS and SASEGT.

The chain links TRBV15 to TRBJ1-5; no clear D. Trimming stripped 0 bases from V and 6 bases from J, with 12 bases between. Germline CDR1 is LNHNV and CDR2 is YYDKDF (reference sequence). This CDR3 spans 15 amino acids. This CDR3 is CATSREAGGGQPQHF. CDR3 coding DNA: TGTGCCACCAGCAGAGAAGCGGGCGGCGGTCAGCCCCAGCATTTT.

This clone showed up just a few times. The chain couples TRBV25-1 to TRBJ1-3; D unresolved. V lost 3 bases and J 0 bases, leaving 6 bases between the germline ends. This CDR3 contains 14 residues. Germline CDR1 MGHDK, CDR2 SYGVNS. The CDR3 DNA reads TGTGCCAGCAGTGAGGCAGGCTCTGGAAACACCATATATTTT. It encodes CASSEAGSGNTIYF.

Comment on this clone: Distinct nucleotide sequences in the sample also encode this CDR3. The chain is built from TRBV11-1 and TRBJ2-7; 7 bases fit TRBD1. V dropped 5 bases and J dropped 3; count of bases not matched to a gene: 7. CDR3 length equals 14 residues. Per the germline V gene, CDR1 is SGHAT and CDR2 is FQDESV (reference sequence). The CDR3 reads CASSRGQDIYEQYF. In DNA form, the CDR3 reads TGTGCCAGCAGCCGCGGACAGGATATCTACGAGCAGTACTTC.

This clone was seen more than once but under ten times. The chain combines TRBV5-5 with TRBJ1-1, with TRBD1 matching 9 bases. CDR1 SGHKS and CDR2 YYEKEE come from the germline V gene (reference sequence). V gave up 4 bases and J gave up 5 bases; unmatched junction bases: 12. The CDR3 totals 16 residues. The CDR3 nucleotides are TGTGCCAGCAGCGCGGGACCACAGGGGGCAAGAACTGAAGCTTTCTTT. Residues: CASSAGPQGARTEAFF.

As concerns this clone: One end of the junction is discordant with germline, which a read error may explain. This chain links TRBV7-9 with TRBJ1-2; D gene uncertain. Germline V gives CDR1 SEHNR, CDR2 FQNEAQ (reference sequence). This CDR3 spans 14 amino acids. The CDR3 DNA reads TGTTCCAGCAGCTTAGAAGCGGGTCTGGGTGGCTACACCTTC. Protein sequence: CSSSLEAGLGGYTF.

The chain couples TRBV19 to TRBJ1-2, with D unresolved. V shed 0 bases and J shed 1 base, with 12 bases lying between them. CDR1 is LNHDA and CDR2 is SQIVND in the germline V gene (reference sequence). The CDR3 contains 16 residues. CDR3 nucleotides: TGTGCCAGTAGTATAGATCCGGGTATCGTTAACTATGGCTACACCTTC. Residues: CASSIDPGIVNYGYTF.

The rearrangement uses TRBV7-2 and TRBJ1-2; TRBD1 aligns across 9 bases. CDR3 length equals 16 residues. CDR1 is SGHTA, CDR2 FQGNSA, per germline. The trim removed 1 base at V and 1 base at J, leaving 4 bases unmatched. CDR3 residues: CASSLGTGALNYGYTF. CDR3 bases: TGTGCCAGCAGCTTAGGGACAGGGGCTCTTAACTATGGCTACACCTTC.

This chain joins TRBV5-1 and TRBJ2-3, with TRBD2 matching 9 bases. The CDR3 consists of 16 residues. Germline CDR1 reads SGHRS; CDR2 reads YFSETQ. The trim removed 2 bases at V and 2 bases at J, leaving 6 bases unmatched. The CDR3 protein is CASSLGAGGTTDTQYF. CDR3 DNA sequence: TGCGCCAGCAGCTTAGGAGCGGGGGGTACCACAGATACGCAGTATTTT.

The V call is TRBV27, the J call TRBJ2-3; D may be TRBD2 (5 bases). This CDR3 is 14 amino acids long. V shed 3 bases and J shed 4 bases, with 11 bases lying between them. In germline, CDR1 is MNHEY, CDR2 SMNVEV (reference sequence). CDR3 residues: CASSLRESSDTQYF. The CDR3 DNA sequence: TGTGCCAGCAGTTTGAGGGAAAGTTCAGATACGCAGTATTTT.

The chain combines TRBV7-3 with TRBJ2-5, with 11 bases fitting TRBD1. The J call may be in error: the DNA end matches TRBJ2-7 better. Germline V gives CDR1 SGHTA, CDR2 FQGTGA. The CDR3 is 15 residues long. The CDR3 loop reads CASSLMGQGAYEQYF. The CDR3 DNA follows: TGTGCCAGCAGCTTAATGGGACAGGGGGCCTACGAGCAGTACTTC.

The sample holds a few counts of this clone. The rearrangement uses TRBV27 and TRBJ1-1, with D uncertain. The CDR3 has 15 residues. Between the trimmed V and J ends, which lost 6 bases and 0 bases, there was a span of 14 bases. Germline V gene sequence: CDR1 MNHEY, CDR2 SMNVEV (reference sequence). The CDR3 region has the DNA TGTGCCAGCAGCCCCACGGGTAACCTGAACACTGAAGCTTTCTTT. As protein: CASSPTGNLNTEAFF.

As concerns this clone: One junction end does not reproduce the germline sequence, and a read error may be involved. V usage is TRBV7-9 and J usage is TRBJ1-6; 11 bases agree with TRBD1. CDR1 and CDR2 from the germline V gene are SEHNR and FQNEAQ (reference sequence). The CDR3 totals 16 residues. Here the CDR3 DNA reads TGTTCCAGCAGCTCGTTGGGACAGGGGGTTAATTCACCCCTCCACTTT. It translates to CSSSSLGQGVNSPLHF.

This clone was recorded once. The chain employs TRBV27 and TRBJ2-5; 9 positions match TRBD2. The tail of the sequence fits TRBJ2-7 better, so the J call may be wrong. Germline values: CDR1 MNHEY, CDR2 SMNVEV (reference sequence). The CDR3 sequence is 15 residues long. The CDR3 reads CASSPSASGDYEQYF. The CDR3, as DNA: TGTGCCAGCAGTCCCTCGGCTAGCGGGGACTACGAGCAGTACTTC.

This chain uses TRBV19 with TRBJ1-1, with 7 bases lining up with TRBD1. The V segment lost 5 bases and the J segment 5 bases; nucleotides outside the gene matches: 8. CDR3 size: 14 residues. The germline V gene has CDR1 LNHDA and CDR2 SQIVND (reference sequence). The CDR3 loop is CASSVTGARTEAFF. The CDR3 coding sequence is TGTGCCAGTAGTGTCACAGGGGCGAGGACTGAAGCTTTCTTT.

The rearrangement joins TRBV6-1 to TRBJ1-3, with unresolved D. The CDR3 length is 14 residues. V gave up 7 bases and J gave up 1 base, with 11 bases separating them. Germline CDR1 and CDR2: MNHNS and SASEGT. CDR3 bases: TGTGCCAGCATGTCCGGAGCATCTGGAAACACCATATATTTT. This gives the protein CASMSGASGNTIYF.

The rearrangement links TRBV6-6 to TRBJ2-5; the D gene is possibly TRBD2 (5 bases). The V and J ends lost 6 bases and 2 bases respectively, with 10 bases between them. This CDR3 comprises 13 residues. Germline V gene sequence: CDR1 MNHNY, CDR2 SVGAGI (reference sequence). The CDR3 loop is CASRGSDQETQYF. As DNA, the CDR3 is TGTGCCAGCAGGGGTAGCGATCAAGAGACCCAGTACTTC.

The CDR3 is CASSLGYYSQETQYF. Here the CDR3 DNA reads TGCGCCAGCAGCTTGGGGTATTACTCTCAAGAGACCCAGTACTTC. V is TRBV5-1 and J is TRBJ2-5; D is ambiguous. The V end lost 0 bases, the J end lost 2 bases, and 11 bases lay between the germline ends. The V gene's germline CDR1 is SGHRS and CDR2 YFSETQ. CDR3 size: 15 residues.